One sample yielded the 10 T cell receptor beta chains listed below, sequenced in a study of T-cell memory formation after mild COVID-19. TCRdb re-called the 5' RACE reads through MiXCR, storing one row per CDR3 protein. The repertoire holds approximately 230,000 distinct CDR3 sequences, with roughly 17% as singletons. The sequencing sample was made of PBMCs or a T cell subset sorted from them (not recorded which). These receptors came from a man younger than 35 who had mild COVID-19 (a few samples of this study predate the infection). Cell type and time point are not known.

On this clonotype itself: Germline is not matched at one junction end, which may reflect a read error. The gene calls are TRBV4-2 and TRBJ1-1, with D hard to call. Germline loops: CDR1 LGHNA, CDR2 YNFKEQ. This CDR3 contains 15 residues. CDR3 amino acids: CASSQDWEGNSEAFF. In nucleotides, the CDR3 is TGTGCCAGCAGCCAAGATTGGGAAGGGAACAGTGAAGCTTTCTTT.

This clonotype was found a few times. The rearrangement joins TRBV7-2 to TRBJ1-1; no clear D. This CDR3 is built from 14 residues. Trimming stripped 4 bases from V and 2 bases from J, with 11 bases between. CDR1 is SGHTA and CDR2 is FQGNSA in the germline V gene. CDR3 amino acids: CASSSRLSNTEAFF. For the CDR3, the DNA is TGTGCCAGCAGCTCTAGGCTCAGCAACACTGAAGCTTTCTTT.

The V and J genes are TRBV19 and TRBJ2-3, with D tentatively TRBD1 (6 bases). V lost 7 bases, J lost 2 bases, and 16 bases lay in between. The CDR3 loop spans 15 amino acids. Germline values: CDR1 LNHDA, CDR2 SQIVND (reference sequence). CDR3 coding DNA: TGTGCCAGTATTCGGACAGTCGGGGCCACAGATACGCAGTATTTT. It yields the protein CASIRTVGATDTQYF.

This clonotype appeared a few times. CDR3 region: CSARKGANANEKLFF. In DNA form, the CDR3 reads TGCAGTGCTAGAAAGGGGGCGAACGCTAATGAAAAACTGTTTTTT. The chain employs TRBV20-1 and TRBJ1-4; 7 bases align to TRBD1. With V trimmed by 2 bases and J by 3 bases, 6 bases remained unmatched. The CDR3 runs to 15 residues. Germline CDR1 is DFQATT and CDR2 is SNEGSKA (reference sequence).

The chain combines TRBV6-5 with TRBJ2-2; 7 bases line up with TRBD2. Unmatched junction bases numbered 12, after V lost 2 bases and J lost 3 bases. Germline CDR1 reads MNHEY; CDR2 reads SVGAGI. This CDR3 has 18 residues. The CDR3 loop is CASSYLYSRGGDTGELFF. Here the CDR3 DNA reads TGTGCCAGCAGTTACCTATATTCCCGGGGAGGGGACACCGGGGAGCTGTTTTTT.

In its sample, this clonotype was seen a few times. V gene TRBV5-1 combines with J gene TRBJ1-1; 10 bases match TRBD1. This CDR3 has 16 residues. Germline lookup yields CDR1 SGHRS and CDR2 YFSETQ. The trim removed 4 bases at V and 0 bases at J, leaving 6 bases unmatched. The CDR3 loop is CASSPGTGALNTEAFF. CDR3 coding DNA: TGCGCCAGCAGCCCCGGGACAGGGGCATTGAACACTGAAGCTTTCTTT.

This chain connects TRBV3-1 to TRBJ2-3; D remains ambiguous. Looked up from germline, CDR1 is LGHDT and CDR2 is YNNKEL (reference sequence). The CDR3 runs 14 residues. V was pared by 0 bases and J by 1 base, with 5 bases between. This CDR3 is CASSQDTGTDTQYF. The CDR3 nucleotides read TGTGCCAGCAGCCAAGATACAGGCACAGATACGCAGTATTTT.

This clonotype has only a few counts. The CDR3 here is CASSLTEPWSEQFF. The DNA for the CDR3 is TGTGCCAGCAGCCTGACCGAGCCTTGGAGTGAGCAGTTCTTC. The chain joins TRBV7-9 to TRBJ2-1; D is unresolved. Trimming took off 5 bases at V and 9 bases at J, with 17 bases between the two ends. Per germline, CDR1 SEHNR and CDR2 FQNEAQ (reference sequence). The CDR3 is 14 residues long.

The sample holds a few counts of this clonotype. The V gene is TRBV9, the J gene TRBJ1-1; unclear D gene. Trimming pared 0 bases from V and 2 bases from J, leaving 5 bases between. Germline assignment: CDR1 SGDLS and CDR2 YYNGEE. CDR3 length: 13 residues. The CDR3, as DNA: TGTGCCAGCAGCGTAGTGACCAACACTGAAGCTTTCTTT. Its translation: CASSVVTNTEAFF.

This clonotype came up many times. The rearrangement joins TRBV7-2 to TRBJ1-2; 7 nucleotides agree with TRBD1. The CDR3 consists of 16 residues. V trimming: 3 bases; J trimming: 0 bases; junction bases outside the gene matches: 7. Germline V lookup: CDR1 SGHTA, CDR2 FQGNSA. In DNA, the CDR3 is TGTGCCAGCAGCTTCGGGACAGCTAAATCTAACTATGGCTACACCTTC. It yields the protein CASSFGTAKSNYGYTF.